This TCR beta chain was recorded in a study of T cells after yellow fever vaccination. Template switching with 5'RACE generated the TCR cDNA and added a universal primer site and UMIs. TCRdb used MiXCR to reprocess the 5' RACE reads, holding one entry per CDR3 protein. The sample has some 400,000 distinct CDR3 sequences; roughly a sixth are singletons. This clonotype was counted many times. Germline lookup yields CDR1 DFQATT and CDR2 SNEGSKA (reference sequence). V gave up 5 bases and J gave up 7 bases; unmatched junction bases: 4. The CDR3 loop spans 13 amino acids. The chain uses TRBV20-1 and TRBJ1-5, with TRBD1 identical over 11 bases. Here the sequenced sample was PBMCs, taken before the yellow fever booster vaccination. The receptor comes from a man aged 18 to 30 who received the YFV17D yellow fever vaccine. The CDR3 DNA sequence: TGCAGTGCTTACGGGACAGGGGGGCAGCCCCAGCATTTT. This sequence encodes CSAYGTGGQPQHF.